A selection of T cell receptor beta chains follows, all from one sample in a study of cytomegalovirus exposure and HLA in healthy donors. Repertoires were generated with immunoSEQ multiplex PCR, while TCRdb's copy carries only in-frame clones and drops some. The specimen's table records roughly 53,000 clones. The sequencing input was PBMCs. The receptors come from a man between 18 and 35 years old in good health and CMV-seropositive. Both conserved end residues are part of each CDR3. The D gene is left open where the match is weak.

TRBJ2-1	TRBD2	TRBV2	CASSPSSGAYNEQFF	TGTGCCAGCAGTCCTTCTAGCGGTGCCTACAATGAGCAGTTCTTC
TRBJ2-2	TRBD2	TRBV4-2	CASSPPGGNTGELFF	TGTGCCAGCAGCCCCCCGGGAGGGAACACCGGGGAGCTGTTTTTT
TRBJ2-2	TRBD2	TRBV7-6	CASSLVGGPRTGELFF	TGTGCCAGCAGCTTAGTGGGAGGGCCTCGGACCGGGGAGCTGTTTTTT
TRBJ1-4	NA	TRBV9	CASSLRAGDEKLFF	TGTGCCAGCAGCCTCCGTGCGGGGGATGAAAAACTGTTTTTT
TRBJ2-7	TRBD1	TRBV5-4	CASSPGTAYEQYF	TGTGCCAGCAGCCCAGGGACAGCCTACGAGCAGTACTTC
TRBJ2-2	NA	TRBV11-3	CASSSKGANTGELFF	TGTGCCAGCAGCTCAAAAGGGGCGAACACCGGGGAGCTGTTTTTT
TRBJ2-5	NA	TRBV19	CASSRLDETQYF	TGTGCCAGTAGTCGACTGGATGAGACCCAGTACTTC
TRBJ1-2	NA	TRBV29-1	CSVAAGFGYTF	TGCAGCGTTGCGGCAGGGTTTGGCTACACCTTC
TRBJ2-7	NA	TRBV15	CATSRPFSYEQYF	TGTGCCACCAGCAGACCTTTCTCCTACGAGCAGTACTTC
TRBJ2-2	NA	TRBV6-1	CASLSFSTGELFF	TGTGCCAGCCTTTCCTTCTCAACAGGGGAGCTGTTTTTT
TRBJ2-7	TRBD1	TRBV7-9	CASSLKSGTGEDEQYF	TGTGCCAGCAGCTTAAAATCCGGGACAGGGGAGGACGAGCAGTACTTC
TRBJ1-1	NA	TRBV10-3	CAIQGGGNTEAFF	TGTGCCATCCAGGGCGGGGGGAACACTGAAGCTTTCTTT
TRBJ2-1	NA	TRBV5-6	CASSLGARISYNEQFF	TGTGCCAGTTCCCTAGGGGCGCGAATCTCCTACAATGAGCAGTTCTTC
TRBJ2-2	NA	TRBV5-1	CASSLAQGNTGELFF	TGCGCCAGCAGCTTGGCCCAGGGGAACACCGGGGAGCTGTTTTTT
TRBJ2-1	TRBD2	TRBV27	CASSRPLAGSNEQFF	TGTGCCAGCAGTCGTCCTTTAGCGGGGTCCAATGAGCAGTTCTTC
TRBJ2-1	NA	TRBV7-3	CASSLPSRLEQFF	TGTGCCAGCAGCTTACCTTCGAGGCTAGAGCAGTTCTTC
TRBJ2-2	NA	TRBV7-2	CASSLVKKAGNTGELFF	TGTGCCAGCAGCTTAGTGAAAAAAGCGGGGAACACCGGGGAGCTGTTTTTT
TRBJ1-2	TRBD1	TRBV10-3	CAISEGQGVYGYTF	TGTGCCATCAGTGAAGGACAGGGGGTTTATGGCTACACCTTC
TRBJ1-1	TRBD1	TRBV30	CAWSPQTPGQERAFF	TGTGCCTGGAGTCCTCAAACCCCGGGACAGGAAAGAGCTTTCTTT
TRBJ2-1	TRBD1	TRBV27	CASSLPKQGATYNEQFF	TGTGCCAGCAGTTTACCCAAACAGGGGGCTACATACAATGAGCAGTTCTTC
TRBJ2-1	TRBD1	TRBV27	CASSSPGGQYNEQFF	TGTGCCAGCAGTTCCCCAGGGGGTCAATACAATGAGCAGTTCTTC
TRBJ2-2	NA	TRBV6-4	CASSEEAGSGTGELFF	TGTGCCAGCAGTGAGGAGGCGGGATCTGGGACCGGGGAGCTGTTTTTT
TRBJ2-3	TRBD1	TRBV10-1	CASSESAGQDTDTQYF	TGCGCCAGCAGTGAGTCGGCGGGACAGGACACAGATACGCAGTATTTT
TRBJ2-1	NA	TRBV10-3	CATTDRLNNEQFF	TGTGCCACCACTGACAGGCTCAACAATGAGCAGTTCTTC
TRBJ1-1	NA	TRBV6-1	CASKEGYTEAFF	TGTGCCAGTAAGGAGGGTTACACTGAAGCTTTCTTT
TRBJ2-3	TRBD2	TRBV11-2	CASSFSGKDTDTQYF	TGTGCCAGCAGCTTCAGCGGGAAGGACACAGATACGCAGTATTTT
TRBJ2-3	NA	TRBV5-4	CASTTRKRLASADTQYF	TGTGCCAGCACCACTCGGAAACGGCTAGCGAGTGCAGATACGCAGTATTTT
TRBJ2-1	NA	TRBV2	CASSEGERVHEQFF	TGTGCCAGCTCTGAGGGAGAAAGAGTTCATGAGCAGTTCTTC
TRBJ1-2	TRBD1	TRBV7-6	CASSLGPDRPSVF	TGTGCCAGCAGCTTGGGACCGGACAGGCCGAGCGTCTTC
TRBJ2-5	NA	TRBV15	CATSRRRDQETQYF	TGTGCCACCAGCAGACGGCGGGACCAAGAGACCCAGTACTTC
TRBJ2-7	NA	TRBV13	CASSSAGAVIEQYF	TGTGCCAGCAGCTCAGCAGGGGCCGTTATTGAGCAGTACTTC
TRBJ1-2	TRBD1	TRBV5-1	CASKPGQGIHGYTF	TGCGCCAGCAAGCCGGGACAGGGAATACATGGCTACACCTTC
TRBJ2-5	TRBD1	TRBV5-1	CASSLGQGDRETQYF	TGCGCCAGCAGCTTGGGACAGGGTGATCGAGAGACCCAGTACTTC